A selection of T cell receptor beta chains follows, all from one sample in a study of blood T cell repertoires in COVID-19. TCRdb's copy holds only in-frame clones and misses some; the assay was immunoSEQ multiplex PCR. The table records 150,000 to 200,000 clones, roughly 90% of them present only once. The sample taken for sequencing was peripheral blood. The receptors were sampled from a man aged 25-45 years with COVID-19, enrolled during active disease. CDR3s include the opening cysteine and the closing phenylalanine or tryptophan. Each record gives: D gene, J gene, clone size, V gene, CDR3 DNA, CDR3 protein. A D gene is named only where the DNA matches it firmly. Expanded clones are given a class, and other clones once, few, many or no size at all.

d_call: .; j_call: TRBJ1-5; clone_size: .; v_call: TRBV5-5; cdr3_nt: TGTGCCAGCAGCTTGCTAGGGGCAACGGATCAGCCCCAGCATTTT; cdr3_aa: CASSLLGATDQPQHF
d_call: TRBD2; j_call: TRBJ2-3; clone_size: .; v_call: TRBV7-2; cdr3_nt: TGTGCCAGCAGCCTAAGGACTAGCCACACAGATACGCAGTATTTT; cdr3_aa: CASSLRTSHTDTQYF
d_call: TRBD2; j_call: TRBJ2-1; clone_size: once; v_call: TRBV18; cdr3_nt: TGTGCCAGCTCACCGCTCCCAGTGGCTAGCGGACACAATGAGCAGTTCTTC; cdr3_aa: CASSPLPVASGHNEQFF
d_call: .; j_call: TRBJ1-5; clone_size: .; v_call: TRBV18; cdr3_nt: TGTGCCAGCTCGGTACAGGACAATCAGCCCCAGCATTTT; cdr3_aa: CASSVQDNQPQHF
d_call: .; j_call: TRBJ2-3; clone_size: .; v_call: TRBV21-1; cdr3_nt: TGTGCCAGCGCGCTTGCGGGAGGGATAGATACGCAGTATTTT; cdr3_aa: CASALAGGIDTQYF
d_call: .; j_call: TRBJ1-2; clone_size: .; v_call: TRBV4-2; cdr3_nt: TGTGCCAGCAGCCAAACGCCGAGGAACTATGGCTACACCTTC; cdr3_aa: CASSQTPRNYGYTF
d_call: TRBD2; j_call: TRBJ2-1; clone_size: .; v_call: TRBV9; cdr3_nt: TGTGCCAGCAGCGTAGAGGGGACTAGTAATGAGCAGTTCTTC; cdr3_aa: CASSVEGTSNEQFF
d_call: .; j_call: TRBJ1-1; clone_size: .; v_call: TRBV6-1; cdr3_nt: TGTGCCAGCAGTGAACCCAGCAGGGGAATGAACACTGAAGCTTTCTTT; cdr3_aa: CASSEPSRGMNTEAFF
d_call: .; j_call: TRBJ1-2; clone_size: .; v_call: TRBV18; cdr3_nt: TGTGCCAGCTCACCACGGCAGGCCCACGGGGAGTTGGGCTACACCTTC; cdr3_aa: CASSPRQAHGELGYTF
d_call: .; j_call: TRBJ1-6; clone_size: .; v_call: TRBV6-6; cdr3_nt: TGTGCCAGCAGTTACTTACAGCCGAATTCACCCCTCCACTTT; cdr3_aa: CASSYLQPNSPLHF
d_call: .; j_call: TRBJ2-7; clone_size: .; v_call: TRBV12-3/TRBV12-4; cdr3_nt: TGTGCCAGCAGTTTCGGTTGGTCGGTCGAGCAGTACTTC; cdr3_aa: CASSFGWSVEQYF
d_call: TRBD1; j_call: TRBJ1-1; clone_size: .; v_call: TRBV7-2; cdr3_nt: TGTGCCAGCAGCTTGTTCGGGACAGGGAACACTGAAGCTTTCTTT; cdr3_aa: CASSLFGTGNTEAFF
d_call: TRBD1; j_call: TRBJ1-2; clone_size: .; v_call: TRBV5-1; cdr3_nt: TGCGCCAGCAGCCGAAACTCCGATGGGACAGGGTACCAATTGGCCTATGGCTACACCTTC; cdr3_aa: CASSRNSDGTGYQLAYGYTF
d_call: .; j_call: TRBJ1-1; clone_size: .; v_call: TRBV27; cdr3_nt: TGTGCCAGCAGTTTGAATTCTGGGGGGTTGGCCACTGAAGCTTTCTTT; cdr3_aa: CASSLNSGGLATEAFF
d_call: TRBD1; j_call: TRBJ1-6; clone_size: .; v_call: TRBV7-2; cdr3_nt: TGTGCCAGCAGCCCCCTGTTCGGGACAGGGGGGAATTCACCCCTCCACTTT; cdr3_aa: CASSPLFGTGGNSPLHF
d_call: .; j_call: TRBJ1-6; clone_size: few; v_call: TRBV5-1; cdr3_nt: TGCGCCAGCAGACAGGAGTCCTATAATTCACCCCTCCACTTT; cdr3_aa: CASRQESYNSPLHF
d_call: TRBD1; j_call: TRBJ1-6; clone_size: .; v_call: TRBV4-1; cdr3_nt: TGCGCCAGCAGCCATGGGGACAGCTCCTATAATTCACCCCTCCACTTT; cdr3_aa: CASSHGDSSYNSPLHF
d_call: .; j_call: TRBJ2-6; clone_size: .; v_call: TRBV19; cdr3_nt: TGTGCCAGTAGTGGGCCTGCTGGGGCCAACGTCCTGACTTTC; cdr3_aa: CASSGPAGANVLTF
d_call: .; j_call: TRBJ2-5; clone_size: .; v_call: TRBV19; cdr3_nt: TGTGCCAGCAGCAGAAGCGCCATTGGTGGGGAGACCCAGTACTTC; cdr3_aa: CASSRSAIGGETQYF
d_call: .; j_call: TRBJ2-1; clone_size: .; v_call: TRBV6-5; cdr3_nt: TGTGCCAGCAGATACAGGGAGTACAATGAGCAGTTCTTC; cdr3_aa: CASRYREYNEQFF
d_call: .; j_call: TRBJ2-6; clone_size: once; v_call: TRBV5-1; cdr3_nt: TGCGCCAGCAGCTTGGGTCCAGCTGGGGCCAACGTCCTGACTTTC; cdr3_aa: CASSLGPAGANVLTF
d_call: .; j_call: TRBJ1-5; clone_size: .; v_call: TRBV10-3; cdr3_nt: TGTGCCATCAGTGCGGACAGATCCTATAGCAATCAGCCCCAGCATTTT; cdr3_aa: CAISADRSYSNQPQHF
d_call: TRBD1; j_call: TRBJ2-3; clone_size: once; v_call: TRBV9; cdr3_nt: TGTGCCAGCAGCCCGCCGGGGACAGCCACAGATACGCAGTATTTT; cdr3_aa: CASSPPGTATDTQYF
d_call: .; j_call: TRBJ1-6; clone_size: .; v_call: TRBV30; cdr3_nt: TGTGCCGCTTCAGTCTCGTATAATTCACCCCTCCACTTT; cdr3_aa: CAASVSYNSPLHF
d_call: .; j_call: TRBJ2-3; clone_size: .; v_call: TRBV5-6; cdr3_nt: TGTGCCAGCAGCTCCTTAGGGGCAATAGATACGCAGTATTTT; cdr3_aa: CASSSLGAIDTQYF
d_call: .; j_call: TRBJ1-2; clone_size: .; v_call: TRBV11-2; cdr3_nt: TGTGCCAGCAGCCCCGTGGTATCGGGAGCCTATGGCTACACCTTC; cdr3_aa: CASSPVVSGAYGYTF
d_call: .; j_call: TRBJ1-2; clone_size: few; v_call: TRBV28; cdr3_nt: TGTGCCAGCAGCCTGTTATCGGGGGGTTTCACCTTC; cdr3_aa: CASSLLSGGFTF
d_call: TRBD2; j_call: TRBJ2-2; clone_size: .; v_call: TRBV5-1; cdr3_nt: TGCGCCAGCAGCTTGGGACTCCCGGGACTAGCGGGAGGGCCTGGCACCGGGGAGCTGTTTTTT; cdr3_aa: CASSLGLPGLAGGPGTGELFF
d_call: TRBD1; j_call: TRBJ1-5; clone_size: .; v_call: TRBV9; cdr3_nt: TGTGCCAGCAGCGTAGGACAGGGGTCGAGCAATCAGCCCCAGCATTTT; cdr3_aa: CASSVGQGSSNQPQHF
d_call: TRBD1; j_call: TRBJ1-6; clone_size: once; v_call: TRBV30; cdr3_nt: TGTGCCTGGAGTTTTCGGGACAGGAGGGATTCACCCCTCCACTTT; cdr3_aa: CAWSFRDRRDSPLHF
d_call: .; j_call: TRBJ2-1; clone_size: .; v_call: TRBV6-5; cdr3_nt: TGTGCCAGCAGGGTAGCTTATAGCTCCTACAATGAGCAGTTCTTC; cdr3_aa: CASRVAYSSYNEQFF
d_call: TRBD1; j_call: TRBJ2-1; clone_size: .; v_call: TRBV6-2/TRBV6-3; cdr3_nt: TGTGCCAGCAGTTATCCCCTGACAGGGGACACCTACAATGAGCAGTTCTTC; cdr3_aa: CASSYPLTGDTYNEQFF
d_call: TRBD2; j_call: TRBJ2-1; clone_size: .; v_call: TRBV2; cdr3_nt: TGTGCCAGCCGTAGGACTAGCGGGAGGGCCCGCTCCTACAATGAGCAGTTCTTC; cdr3_aa: CASRRTSGRARSYNEQFF
d_call: TRBD1; j_call: TRBJ1-6; clone_size: .; v_call: TRBV30; cdr3_nt: TGTGCCTGGAGTCCCGGCGGGACAGCTTATAATTCACCCCTCCACTTT; cdr3_aa: CAWSPGGTAYNSPLHF
d_call: TRBD2; j_call: TRBJ2-7; clone_size: .; v_call: TRBV28; cdr3_nt: TGTGCCAGCATTCCGAGCGGGAGCCCCTCCTACGAGCAGTACTTC; cdr3_aa: CASIPSGSPSYEQYF
d_call: TRBD1; j_call: TRBJ2-7; clone_size: .; v_call: TRBV5-8; cdr3_nt: TGTGCCAGCAGCTCTTCCCGGGACAGGACCGAGCAGTACTTC; cdr3_aa: CASSSSRDRTEQYF
d_call: .; j_call: TRBJ2-1; clone_size: .; v_call: TRBV12-2; cdr3_nt: TGTGCAAGTCGCCCAGGGACAGCATACTACAATGAGCAGTTCTTC; cdr3_aa: CASRPGTAYYNEQFF
d_call: .; j_call: TRBJ1-2; clone_size: once; v_call: TRBV15; cdr3_nt: TGTGCCACCAGCAGAGATCCCCTAAACTATGGCTACACCTTC; cdr3_aa: CATSRDPLNYGYTF
d_call: .; j_call: TRBJ2-3; clone_size: .; v_call: TRBV27; cdr3_nt: TGTGCCAGCAGCTCGCGGGGACCGCCAGATACGCAGTATTTT; cdr3_aa: CASSSRGPPDTQYF
d_call: .; j_call: TRBJ1-2; clone_size: .; v_call: TRBV7-2; cdr3_nt: TGTGCCAGCAGCCCACAGAACTATGGCTACACCTTC; cdr3_aa: CASSPQNYGYTF
d_call: .; j_call: TRBJ2-1; clone_size: .; v_call: TRBV4-2; cdr3_nt: TGTGCCAGCAGCCAAGTGGCGGGACAGAGGAAGTCCTACAATGAGCAGTTCTTC; cdr3_aa: CASSQVAGQRKSYNEQFF
d_call: TRBD2; j_call: TRBJ2-7; clone_size: .; v_call: TRBV6-2/TRBV6-3; cdr3_nt: TGTGCCAGCAGTTCGTTCGGGACTAGCGGGAGGGCCCCCTACGAGCAGTACTTC; cdr3_aa: CASSSFGTSGRAPYEQYF
d_call: .; j_call: TRBJ1-4; clone_size: .; v_call: TRBV30; cdr3_nt: TGTGCCTGGAACCCAGGGGTATCGAATGAAAAACTGTTTTTT; cdr3_aa: CAWNPGVSNEKLFF
d_call: TRBD1; j_call: TRBJ1-3; clone_size: .; v_call: TRBV7-8; cdr3_nt: TGTGCCAGCAAGGCAAACAGGGGGACTGGAAACACCATATATTTT; cdr3_aa: CASKANRGTGNTIYF
d_call: .; j_call: TRBJ1-5; clone_size: .; v_call: TRBV30; cdr3_nt: TGTGCCTGGAGGAGGAGTAGCAATCAGCCCCAGCATTTT; cdr3_aa: CAWRRSSNQPQHF
d_call: TRBD1; j_call: TRBJ2-7; clone_size: .; v_call: TRBV28; cdr3_nt: TGTGCCAGCAGTTTGGGAGCAGGGGGCCTCCTGGAGCAGTACTTC; cdr3_aa: CASSLGAGGLLEQYF